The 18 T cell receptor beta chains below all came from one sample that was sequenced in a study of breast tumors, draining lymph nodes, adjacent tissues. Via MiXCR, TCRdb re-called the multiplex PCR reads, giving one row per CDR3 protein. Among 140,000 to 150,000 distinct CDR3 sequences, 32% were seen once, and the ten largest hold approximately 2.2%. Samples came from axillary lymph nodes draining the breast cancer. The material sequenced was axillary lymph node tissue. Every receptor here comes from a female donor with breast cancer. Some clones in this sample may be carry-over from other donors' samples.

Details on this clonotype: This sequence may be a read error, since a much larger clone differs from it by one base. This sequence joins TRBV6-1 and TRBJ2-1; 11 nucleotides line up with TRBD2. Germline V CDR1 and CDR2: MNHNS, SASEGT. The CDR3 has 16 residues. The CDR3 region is CASSQANSGGAFEQFF. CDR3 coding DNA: TGTGCCAGCAGTCAAGCGAATAGCGGGGGGGCTTTTGAGCAGTTCTTC.

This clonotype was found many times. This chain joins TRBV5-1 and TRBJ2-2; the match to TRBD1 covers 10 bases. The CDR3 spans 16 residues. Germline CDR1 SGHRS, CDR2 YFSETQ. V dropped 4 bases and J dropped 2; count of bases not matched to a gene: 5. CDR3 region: CASSPDRGFNTGELFF. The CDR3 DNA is TGCGCCAGCAGCCCGGACAGGGGGTTTAACACCGGGGAGCTGTTTTTT. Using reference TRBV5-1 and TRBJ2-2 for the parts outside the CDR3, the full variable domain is KAGVTQTPRYLIKTRGQQVTLSCSPISGHRSVSWYQQTPGQGLQFLFEYFSETQRNKGNFPGRFSGRQFSNSRSEMNVSTLELGDSALYLCASSPDRGFNTGELFFGEGSRLTVL.

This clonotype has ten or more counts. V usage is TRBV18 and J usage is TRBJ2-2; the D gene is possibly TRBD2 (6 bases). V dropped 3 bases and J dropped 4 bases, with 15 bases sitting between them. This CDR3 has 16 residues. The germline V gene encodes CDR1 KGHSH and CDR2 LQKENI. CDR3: CASSPSMQGGTGELFF. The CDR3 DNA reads TGTGCCAGCTCACCCTCCATGCAGGGAGGCACCGGGGAGCTGTTTTTT.

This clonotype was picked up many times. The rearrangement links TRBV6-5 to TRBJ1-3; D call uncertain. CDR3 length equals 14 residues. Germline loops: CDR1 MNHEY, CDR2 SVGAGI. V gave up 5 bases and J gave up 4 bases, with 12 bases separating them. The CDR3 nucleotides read TGTGCCAGCAGTCACCGAACCGTCGGAAACACCATATATTTT. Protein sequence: CASSHRTVGNTIYF.

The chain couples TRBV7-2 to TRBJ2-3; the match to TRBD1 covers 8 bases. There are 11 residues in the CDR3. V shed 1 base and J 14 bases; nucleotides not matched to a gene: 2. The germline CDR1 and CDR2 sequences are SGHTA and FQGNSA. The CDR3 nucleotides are TGTGCCAGCAGCTTAGGGACAGGGTCGTATTTT. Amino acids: CASSLGTGSYF.

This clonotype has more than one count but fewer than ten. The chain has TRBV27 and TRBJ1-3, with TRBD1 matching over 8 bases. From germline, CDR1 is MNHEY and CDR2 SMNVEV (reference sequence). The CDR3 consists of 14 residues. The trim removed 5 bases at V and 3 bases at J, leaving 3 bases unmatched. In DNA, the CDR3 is TGTGCCAGCAGTATGACAGGGGTTGGAAACACCATATATTTT. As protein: CASSMTGVGNTIYF.

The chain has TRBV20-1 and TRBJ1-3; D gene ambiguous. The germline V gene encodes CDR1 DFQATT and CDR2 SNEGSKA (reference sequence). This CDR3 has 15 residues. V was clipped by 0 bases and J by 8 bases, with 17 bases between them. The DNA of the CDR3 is TGCAGTGCTAGAGAAGCTTACCACTATGGCTACACCATATATTTT. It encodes CSAREAYHYGYTIYF.

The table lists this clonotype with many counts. CDR3 sequence: CSASLDYGYTF. In DNA form, the CDR3 reads TGCAGTGCTAGTCTAGACTATGGCTACACCTTC. The chain employs TRBV20-1 and TRBJ1-2; D is unclear. This CDR3 comprises 11 residues. V shed 3 bases and J shed 3 bases, with 5 bases lying between them. Germline CDR1 reads DFQATT; CDR2 reads SNEGSKA (reference sequence).

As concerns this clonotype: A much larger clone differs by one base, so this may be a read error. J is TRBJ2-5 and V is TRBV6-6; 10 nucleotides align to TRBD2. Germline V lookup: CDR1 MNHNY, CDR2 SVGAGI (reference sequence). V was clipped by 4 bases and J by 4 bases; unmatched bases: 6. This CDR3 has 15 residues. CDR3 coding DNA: TGTGCCAGCAGTTCCGCGAGCGGGGGGGTAGAGACCCAGTACTTC. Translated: CASSSASGGVETQYF.

As DNA, the CDR3 is TGTGCCAGCAGTTTATCGGGCAGGAGGGCAACTAATGAAAAACTGTTTTTT. It yields the protein CASSLSGRRATNEKLFF. The rearrangement links TRBV28 to TRBJ1-4, with D hard to call. The CDR3 is made up of 17 amino acids. The V and J ends lost 1 base and 0 bases respectively, with 12 bases between them. Germline loops: CDR1 MDHEN, CDR2 SYDVKM.

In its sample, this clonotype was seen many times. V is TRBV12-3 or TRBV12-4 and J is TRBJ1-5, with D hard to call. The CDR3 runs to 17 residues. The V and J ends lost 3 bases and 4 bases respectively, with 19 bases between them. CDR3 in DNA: TGTGCCAGCAGTTTTCTTCGTTTCCCCTCTCGGAATCAGCCCCAGCATTTT. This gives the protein CASSFLRFPSRNQPQHF.

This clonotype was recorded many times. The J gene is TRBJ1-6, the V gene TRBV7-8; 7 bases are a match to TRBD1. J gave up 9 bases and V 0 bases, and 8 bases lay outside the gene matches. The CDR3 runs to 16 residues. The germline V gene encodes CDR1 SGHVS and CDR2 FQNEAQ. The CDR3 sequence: CASSLAHRGGGSPLHF. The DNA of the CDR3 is TGTGCCAGCAGCTTAGCTCACAGGGGTGGGGGTTCACCCCTCCACTTT.

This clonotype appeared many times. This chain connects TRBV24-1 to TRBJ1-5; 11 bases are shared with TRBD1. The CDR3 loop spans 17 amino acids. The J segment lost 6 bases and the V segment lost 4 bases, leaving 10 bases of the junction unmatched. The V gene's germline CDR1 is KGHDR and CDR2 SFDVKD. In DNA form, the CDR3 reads TGTGCCACCAGTGACTCCGGACAGGGGGCGGGTAGTCAGCCCCAGCATTTT. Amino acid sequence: CATSDSGQGAGSQPQHF.

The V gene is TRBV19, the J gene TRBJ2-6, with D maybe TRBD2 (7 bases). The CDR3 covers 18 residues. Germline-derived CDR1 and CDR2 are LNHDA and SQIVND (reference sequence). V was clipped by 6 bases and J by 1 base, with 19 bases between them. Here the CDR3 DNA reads TGTGCCAGTAGGTTTCGCGAGGGGGGGTCGTCTGGGGCCAACGTCCTGACTTTC. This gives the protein CASRFREGGSSGANVLTF.

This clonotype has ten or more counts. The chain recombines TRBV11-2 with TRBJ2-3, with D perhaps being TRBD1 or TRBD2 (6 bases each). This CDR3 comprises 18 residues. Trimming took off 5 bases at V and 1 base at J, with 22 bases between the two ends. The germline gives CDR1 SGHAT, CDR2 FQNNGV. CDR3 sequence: CASSRYGGLRRGTDTQYF. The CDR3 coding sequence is TGTGCCAGCAGCAGATATGGGGGGCTTCGAAGAGGCACAGATACGCAGTATTTT.

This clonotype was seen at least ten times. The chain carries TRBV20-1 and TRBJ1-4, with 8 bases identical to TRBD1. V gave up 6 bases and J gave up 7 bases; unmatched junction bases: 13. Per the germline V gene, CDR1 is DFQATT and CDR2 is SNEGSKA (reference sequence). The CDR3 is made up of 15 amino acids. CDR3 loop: CSAPGRQGISEKLFF. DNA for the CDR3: TGCAGTGCGCCAGGGAGACAGGGGATAAGTGAAAAACTGTTTTTT.

The CDR3 nucleotides read TGTGCCAGCTCACCACCGGGGATAGCGGGGGGGCTTGGCTACAATGAGCAGTTCTTC. The encoded protein is CASSPPGIAGGLGYNEQFF. The V and J genes are TRBV18 and TRBJ2-1; 11 nucleotides agree with TRBD2. The germline gives CDR1 KGHSH, CDR2 LQKENI. V was pared by 0 bases and J by 3 bases, with 10 bases of the junction left unmatched. The CDR3 length is 19 residues.

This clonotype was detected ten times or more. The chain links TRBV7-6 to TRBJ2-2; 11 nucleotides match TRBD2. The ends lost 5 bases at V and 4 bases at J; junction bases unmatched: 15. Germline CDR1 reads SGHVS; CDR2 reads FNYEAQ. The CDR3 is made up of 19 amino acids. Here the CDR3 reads CASSPRTSGRMSPTGELFF. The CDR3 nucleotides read TGTGCCAGCAGCCCACGGACTAGCGGGCGGATGTCGCCCACCGGGGAGCTGTTTTTT.